What follows are 32 T cell receptor beta chains derived from one specimen sequenced in a study of CD8 T cells in Susac syndrome. RNA, at roughly 0.5 to 1 ug, was reverse transcribed with random hexamers. TCRdb ran MiXCR on the immunoSEQ multiplex PCR reads and lists one entry per CDR3 protein. The sample holds 100,000 to 150,000 distinct CDR3 sequences; 85% to 95% are singletons and the top ten take under 0.095%. The sample consisted of CD4+ T cells from PBMCs. The receptor source for this set is a human donor with multiple sclerosis.

This clonotype has only one observation. The rearrangement uses TRBV29-1 and TRBJ1-1; TRBD1 might be the D (6 bases). The CDR3 has 14 residues. V dropped 4 bases and J dropped 3 bases, with 15 bases sitting between them. CDR1 is SQVTM and CDR2 is ANQGSEA in the germline V gene. CDR3 nucleotides: TGCAGCGTTGCACAGGGATATAAGTACACTGAAGCTTTCTTT. It codes for CSVAQGYKYTEAFF.

This chain connects TRBV2 to TRBJ1-5; D gene unclear. Germline CDR1 reads SNHLY; CDR2 reads FYNNEI. The CDR3 has 14 residues. Trimming shortened V by 3 bases and J by 1 base, and 7 bases separated the two germline ends. DNA for the CDR3: TGTGCCAGCAGTGATTCGGGGAGCAATCAGCCCCAGCATTTT. Amino acids: CASSDSGSNQPQHF.

The V call is TRBV20-1, the J call TRBJ2-2; D ambiguous. The CDR3 extends over 13 amino acids. CDR1 DFQATT and CDR2 SNEGSKA come from the germline V gene (reference sequence). The V end lost 2 bases, the J end lost 4 bases, and 8 bases lay between the germline ends. The CDR3 region is CSARRSGTGELFF. The DNA for the CDR3 is TGCAGTGCTAGACGGTCGGGCACCGGGGAGCTGTTTTTT.

CDR3: CASSYSGQGLSEGYTF. CDR3 bases: TGTGCCAGCAGTTACTCAGGACAGGGGCTGTCAGAGGGCTACACCTTC. This chain uses TRBV6-5 with TRBJ1-2; 9 bases match TRBD1. Losses at the gene ends were 0 bases for V and 8 bases for J; bases not matched to a gene: 10. This CDR3 is 16 amino acids long. Germline CDR1 and CDR2: MNHEY and SVGAGI.

V gene TRBV10-3 combines with J gene TRBJ1-2; possible D gene TRBD1, 6 bases. Trimming took off 7 bases at V and 7 bases at J, with 16 bases between the two ends. Germline V CDR1 and CDR2: ENHRY, SYGVKD. The CDR3 runs 13 residues. The CDR3 nucleotides are TGTGCCATCACGGAAGACAGGTCGGGTGGCTACACCTTC. Protein product: CAITEDRSGGYTF.

This chain connects TRBV4-3 to TRBJ1-2; TRBD1 agrees at 9 bases. CDR1 is LGHNA and CDR2 is YSLEER in the germline V gene. The CDR3 contains 16 residues. The J segment lost 7 bases and the V segment lost 0 bases, leaving 9 bases of the junction unmatched. CDR3 amino acids: CASSQERGDRVSGYTF. The CDR3 DNA is TGCGCCAGCAGCCAAGAAAGAGGGGACAGGGTTTCTGGCTACACCTTC.

The V and J genes are TRBV18 and TRBJ2-1, with a possible D match to TRBD2 (6 bases). Trimming removed 2 bases at V and 9 bases at J, with 14 bases between. Germline CDR1 reads KGHSH; CDR2 reads LQKENI. CDR3 size: 14 residues. CDR3 amino acids: CASSPGGRGGEQFF. The DNA of the CDR3 is TGTGCCAGCTCACCAGGTGGGCGGGGCGGTGAGCAGTTCTTC.

The V and J genes are TRBV12-3 or TRBV12-4 and TRBJ1-1, with D possibly matching TRBD1 (5 bases). The CDR3 runs 16 residues. Trimming pared 7 bases from V and 1 base from J, leaving 19 bases between. CDR3 nucleotide sequence: TGTGCCAGCACCAAGCGCGGGGGAGGAAGGAACACTGAAGCTTTCTTT. This gives the protein CASTKRGGGRNTEAFF.

The gene calls are TRBV12-3 or TRBV12-4 and TRBJ2-5; weak D call: TRBD1 (5 bases). The V end was cut by 6 bases, the J end by 0 bases, with 11 bases between. The CDR3 sequence is 14 residues long. Written as DNA, the CDR3 is TGTGCCAGCAGCCTGACAGCGTACCAAGAGACCCAGTACTTC. Translating gives CASSLTAYQETQYF.

The genes are TRBV7-2 and TRBJ1-2, with D perhaps TRBD1 (5 bases). V was cut by 5 bases and J by 4 bases, with 11 bases left in between. The CDR3 is made up of 13 amino acids. Germline V CDR1 and CDR2: SGHTA, FQGNSA. The CDR3 nucleotides read TGTGCCAGCAGCCCGGGACGCGGCTATGGCTACACCTTC. Protein sequence: CASSPGRGYGYTF.

The chain carries TRBV7-8 and TRBJ2-2; D gene uncertain. Trimming removed 4 bases at V and 7 bases at J, with 7 bases between. The CDR3 spans 12 residues. Germline loops: CDR1 SGHVS, CDR2 FQNEAQ. CDR3 bases: TGTGCCAGCAGCTATCGTGGCGGGGAGCTGTTTTTT. Translating it yields CASSYRGGELFF. The whole variable domain, remainder taken from reference TRBV7-8 and TRBJ2-2, is GAGVSQSPRYKVAKRGQDVALRCDPISGHVSLFWYQQALGQGPEFLTYFQNEAQLDKSGLPSDRFFAERPEGSVSTLKIQRTQQEDSAVYLCASSYRGGELFFGEGSRLTVL.

The chain recombines TRBV18 with TRBJ1-1; TRBD1 agrees at 8 bases. V dropped 4 bases and J dropped 0; count of bases not matched to a gene: 7. The length of the CDR3 is 16 residues. The germline V gene encodes CDR1 KGHSH and CDR2 LQKENI. The CDR3 bases are TGTGCCAGCTCACGAATACGGACAGGGATGAACACTGAAGCTTTCTTT. Encoded protein: CASSRIRTGMNTEAFF.

This clonotype showed up just once. The chain combines TRBV6-5 with TRBJ2-7; tentatively, D is TRBD1 (6 bases). Trimming cost V 0 bases and J 2 bases, with 17 bases left between them. From germline, CDR1 is MNHEY and CDR2 SVGAGI. This CDR3 contains 17 residues. In DNA, the CDR3 is TGTGCCAGCAGTTACTCTCCGAAAGGCGGACAGACCTACGAGCAGTACTTC. It specifies CASSYSPKGGQTYEQYF.

The rearrangement uses TRBV29-1 and TRBJ2-1, with D unresolved. Germline V gene sequence: CDR1 SQVTM, CDR2 ANQGSEA. The CDR3 has 15 amino acids. V lost 2 bases, J lost 0 bases, and 11 bases lay in between. The CDR3 loop reads CSVERIKSSYNEQFF. The CDR3, as DNA: TGCAGCGTTGAACGGATTAAAAGCTCCTACAATGAGCAGTTCTTC.

The chain is built from TRBV19 and TRBJ1-6; TRBD1 aligns across 8 bases. Germline CDR1 reads LNHDA; CDR2 reads SQIVND (reference sequence). The CDR3 is made up of 13 amino acids. V lost 8 bases and J lost 8; bases outside the gene matches: 5. The CDR3 protein is CASVGQGDSPLHF. The CDR3, as DNA: TGTGCCAGTGTAGGACAGGGCGATTCACCCCTCCACTTT.

The CDR3 sequence is CASSENRQGRTGELFF. Written as DNA, the CDR3 is TGTGCCAGCAGTGAAAATAGACAGGGGCGCACCGGGGAGCTGTTTTTT. The rearrangement uses TRBV6-1 and TRBJ2-2; TRBD1 matches at 8 bases. This CDR3 contains 16 residues. Trimming cost V 2 bases and J 4 bases; bases outside gene matches: 6. Per the germline V gene, CDR1 is MNHNS and CDR2 is SASEGT.

This chain uses TRBV2 with TRBJ2-4; D is perhaps TRBD1 (6 bases). The germline V and J ends were trimmed by 4 bases and 4 bases, with 14 bases remaining between them. CDR1 is SNHLY and CDR2 is FYNNEI in the germline V gene. The CDR3 is made up of 15 amino acids. The CDR3 coding sequence is TGTGCCAGCAGTGGGCCGGGACACTCGAAAAACATTCAGTACTTC. This translates into CASSGPGHSKNIQYF. Drawing the rest from reference TRBV2 and TRBJ2-4, the complete variable domain is EPEVTQTPSHQVTQMGQEVILRCVPISNHLYFYWYRQILGQKVEFLVSFYNNEISEKSEIFDDQFSVERPDGSNFTLKIRSTKLEDSAMYFCASSGPGHSKNIQYFGAGTRLSVL.

This chain connects TRBV4-1 to TRBJ1-1, with D unclear. This CDR3 has 14 amino acids. Trimming took 4 bases from V and 5 from J, leaving 14 bases between them. From germline, CDR1 is MGHRA and CDR2 YSYEKL. The CDR3 coding sequence is TGCGCCAGCAGCCCCCAGGCGGCCCGGACTGAAGCTTTCTTT. Translation: CASSPQAARTEAFF.

This chain joins TRBV18 and TRBJ1-3; 7 bases agree with TRBD1. This CDR3 spans 17 amino acids. Germline V lookup: CDR1 KGHSH, CDR2 LQKENI. Germline trimming cut 3 bases from V and 0 bases from J; bases unmatched to any gene: 8. The CDR3 DNA sequence: TGTGCCAGCTCACCGGGACAGCCTAAACACTCTGGAAACACCATATATTTT. As protein: CASSPGQPKHSGNTIYF.

This rearrangement joins TRBV5-6 to TRBJ2-1; D unclear. V was trimmed by 0 bases and J by 1 base, leaving 8 bases between them. The germline V gene has CDR1 SGHDT and CDR2 YYEEEE. The CDR3 spans 15 residues. The CDR3 DNA follows: TGTGCCAGCAGCTTGGGAACACAGTCCTACAATGAGCAGTTCTTC. Translated, it gives CASSLGTQSYNEQFF.

This chain joins TRBV20-1 and TRBJ2-7; TRBD1 might be the D (6 bases). The CDR3 is 13 amino acids. Germline CDR1 reads DFQATT; CDR2 reads SNEGSKA (reference sequence). The germline V and J ends were trimmed by 5 bases and 1 base, with 12 bases remaining between them. This CDR3 is CSAGRTDSYEQYF. Written as DNA, the CDR3 is TGCAGTGCTGGACGGACAGATTCCTACGAGCAGTACTTC.

The rearrangement links TRBV6-5 to TRBJ2-3; D is unresolved. V was trimmed by 6 bases and J by 4 bases, leaving 5 bases between them. Germline V CDR1 and CDR2: MNHEY, SVGAGI. The CDR3 length is 11 residues. The CDR3: CASRRSDTQYF. The CDR3 bases are TGTGCCAGCAGAAGATCAGATACGCAGTATTTT.

V usage is TRBV3-1 and J usage is TRBJ1-6; maybe TRBD1 (5 bases). V dropped 4 bases and J dropped 7 bases, with 26 bases sitting between them. This CDR3 region has 19 residues. Germline values: CDR1 LGHDT, CDR2 YNNKEL (reference sequence). CDR3 in amino acids: CASSRAPGRQAGWNSPLHF. CDR3 bases: TGTGCCAGCAGCCGAGCCCCGGGGCGGCAGGCTGGTTGGAATTCACCCCTCCACTTT.

This sequence joins TRBV28 and TRBJ1-1; TRBD1 matches 7 bases. The CDR3 consists of 14 residues. CDR1 is MDHEN and CDR2 is SYDVKM in the germline V gene. V lost 5 bases and J lost 7; bases outside the gene matches: 10. This chain's CDR3 is CASSKSRDRSEAFF. In DNA form, the CDR3 reads TGTGCCAGCAGTAAATCCCGGGACAGAAGTGAAGCTTTCTTT.

The chain carries TRBV4-1 and TRBJ2-3; tentative D call: TRBD1 (6 bases). From germline, CDR1 is MGHRA and CDR2 YSYEKL. The CDR3 loop spans 16 amino acids. V lost 1 base, J lost 7 bases, and 18 bases lay in between. CDR3 region: CASSQVARDKGNTQYF. The DNA for the CDR3 is TGCGCCAGCAGCCAAGTAGCCCGGGACAAAGGGAATACGCAGTATTTT.

CDR3 loop: CASSLESPGANVLTF. The CDR3 bases are TGTGCCAGCAGCTTAGAGAGTCCTGGGGCCAACGTCCTGACTTTC. The gene calls are TRBV7-9 and TRBJ2-6; D unclear. V lost 1 base to trimming and J lost 2 bases, with 6 bases between them. Germline V gene sequence: CDR1 SEHNR, CDR2 FQNEAQ (reference sequence). The CDR3 extends over 15 amino acids. Full variable domain (outside the CDR3, taken from reference TRBV7-9 and TRBJ2-6): DTGVSQNPRHKITKRGQNVTFRCDPISEHNRLYWYRQTLGQGPEFLTYFQNEAQLEKSRLLSDRFSAERPKGSFSTLEIQRTEQGDSAMYLCASSLESPGANVLTFGAGSRLTVL.

The V and J genes are TRBV5-4 and TRBJ2-1; TRBD2 matches at 9 bases. The ends lost 6 bases at V and 5 bases at J; junction bases unmatched: 9. Germline V gene sequence: CDR1 SGHNT, CDR2 YYREEE (reference sequence). The CDR3 spans 15 residues. CDR3 protein: CASNPAGGYDNEQFF. CDR3 nucleotide sequence: TGTGCCAGCAACCCGGCGGGGGGGTATGACAATGAGCAGTTCTTC. Full variable domain (remainder filled in from reference TRBV5-4 and TRBJ2-1): ETGVTQSPTHLIKTRGQQVTLRCSSQSGHNTVSWYQQALGQGPQFIFQYYREEENGRGNFPPRFSGLQFPNYSSELNVNALELDDSALYLCASNPAGGYDNEQFFGPGTRLTVL.

This sequence joins TRBV28 and TRBJ2-1, with TRBD1 as a possible D gene (6 bases). The CDR3 loop spans 11 amino acids. Trimming cost V 10 bases and J 9 bases, with 13 bases left between them. From germline, CDR1 is MDHEN and CDR2 SYDVKM. The CDR3 coding sequence is TGTGCCACCAAGAACAGGGTTGAGCAGTTCTTC. Protein: CATKNRVEQFF.

The V call is TRBV10-3, the J call TRBJ1-2; D uncertain. CDR3 length: 15 amino acids. The germline V gene has CDR1 ENHRY and CDR2 SYGVKD. V gave up 0 bases and J gave up 8 bases, with 16 bases separating them. The CDR3 DNA reads TGTGCCATCAGTGAGTCGGGAGAGAAAAACCACGGCTACACCTTC. This encodes CAISESGEKNHGYTF.

The genes are TRBV28 and TRBJ1-5; tentative D call: TRBD1 (5 bases). The CDR3 is 14 amino acids. V was shortened by 11 bases and J by 3 bases, with 17 bases between the two germline ends. Germline CDR1 MDHEN, CDR2 SYDVKM. In DNA form, the CDR3 reads TGTGCCGGCTCTGGGGGAGCGATCAATCAGCCCCAGCATTTT. Translating gives CAGSGGAINQPQHF.

As regards this clonotype: One end of the junction does not line up with germline, which may come from a read error. V gene TRBV29-1 combines with J gene TRBJ2-1, with TRBD1 identical over 7 bases. This CDR3 region has 9 residues. Germline assignment: CDR1 SQVTM and CDR2 ANQGSEA. In nucleotides, the CDR3 is TGCAGCGTAGAATCCGGGACAGCCTTC. The encoded protein is CSVESGTAF.

As DNA, the CDR3 is TGCGCCAGCAGCTCAGCCGGTTTGACGAACACTGAAGCTTTCTTT. Translation: CASSSAGLTNTEAFF. V is TRBV5-1 and J is TRBJ1-1; D not resolved. Germline CDR1 SGHRS, CDR2 YFSETQ. The CDR3 extends over 15 amino acids. V dropped 3 bases and J dropped 1 base, with 13 bases sitting between them.